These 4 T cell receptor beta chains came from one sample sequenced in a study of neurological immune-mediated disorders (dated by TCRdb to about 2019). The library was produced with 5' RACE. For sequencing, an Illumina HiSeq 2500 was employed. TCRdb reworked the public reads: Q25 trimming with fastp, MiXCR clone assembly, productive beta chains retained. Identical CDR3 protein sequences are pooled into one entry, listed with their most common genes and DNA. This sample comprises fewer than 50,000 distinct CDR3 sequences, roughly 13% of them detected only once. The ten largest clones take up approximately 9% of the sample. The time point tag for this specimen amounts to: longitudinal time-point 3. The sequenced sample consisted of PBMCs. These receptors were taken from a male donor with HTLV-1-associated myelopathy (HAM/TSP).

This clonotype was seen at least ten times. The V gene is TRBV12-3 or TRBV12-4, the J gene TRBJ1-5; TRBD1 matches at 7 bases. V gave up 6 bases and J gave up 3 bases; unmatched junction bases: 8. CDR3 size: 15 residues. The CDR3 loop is CASSDRTGHNQPQHF. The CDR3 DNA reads TGTGCCAGCAGCGACCGGACAGGCCACAATCAGCCCCAGCATTTT.

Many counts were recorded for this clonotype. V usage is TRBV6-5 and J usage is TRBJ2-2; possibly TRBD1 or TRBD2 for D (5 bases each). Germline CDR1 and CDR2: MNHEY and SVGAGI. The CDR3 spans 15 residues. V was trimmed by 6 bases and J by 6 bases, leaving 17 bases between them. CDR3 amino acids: CASSTITGLSGELFF. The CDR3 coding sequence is TGTGCCAGCAGCACGATAACAGGACTTTCCGGGGAGCTGTTTTTT.

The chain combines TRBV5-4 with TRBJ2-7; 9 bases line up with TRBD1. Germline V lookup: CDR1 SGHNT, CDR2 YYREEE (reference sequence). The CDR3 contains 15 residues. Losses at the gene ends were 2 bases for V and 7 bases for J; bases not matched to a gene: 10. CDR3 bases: TGTGCCAGCAGCTTTTACACAGGGGGCACTGAGGAGCAGTACTTC. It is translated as CASSFYTGGTEEQYF.

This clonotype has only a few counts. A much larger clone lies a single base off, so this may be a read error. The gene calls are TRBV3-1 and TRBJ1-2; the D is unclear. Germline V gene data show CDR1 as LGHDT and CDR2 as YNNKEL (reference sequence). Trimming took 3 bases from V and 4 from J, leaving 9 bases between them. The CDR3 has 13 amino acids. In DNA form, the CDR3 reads TGTGCCAGCAGCCAGGTCCGACTCTATGGCTACACCTTC. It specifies CASSQVRLYGYTF.